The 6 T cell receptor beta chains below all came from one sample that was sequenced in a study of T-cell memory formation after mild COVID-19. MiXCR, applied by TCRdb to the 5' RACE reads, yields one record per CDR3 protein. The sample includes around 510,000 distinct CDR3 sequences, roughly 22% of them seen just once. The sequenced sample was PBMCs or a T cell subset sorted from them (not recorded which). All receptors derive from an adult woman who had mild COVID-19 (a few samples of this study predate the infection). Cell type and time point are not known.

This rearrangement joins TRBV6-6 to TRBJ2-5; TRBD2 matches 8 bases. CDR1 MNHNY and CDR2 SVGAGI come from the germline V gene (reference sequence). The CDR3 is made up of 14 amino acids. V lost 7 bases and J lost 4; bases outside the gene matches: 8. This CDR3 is CASTLREGLETQYF. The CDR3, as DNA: TGTGCCAGCACGCTACGGGAGGGCCTAGAGACCCAGTACTTC.

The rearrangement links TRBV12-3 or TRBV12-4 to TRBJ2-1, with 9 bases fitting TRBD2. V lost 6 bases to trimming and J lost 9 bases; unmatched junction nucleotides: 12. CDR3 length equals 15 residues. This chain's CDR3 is CASRSILAGWGEQFF. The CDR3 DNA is TGTGCCAGCAGATCTATTCTAGCGGGGTGGGGTGAGCAGTTCTTC.

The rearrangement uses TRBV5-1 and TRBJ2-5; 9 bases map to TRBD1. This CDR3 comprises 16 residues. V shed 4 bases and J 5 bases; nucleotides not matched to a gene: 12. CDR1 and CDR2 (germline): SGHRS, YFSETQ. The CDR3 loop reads CASSKTGTGNGETQYF. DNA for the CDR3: TGCGCCAGCAGCAAGACCGGGACAGGGAACGGGGAGACCCAGTACTTC.

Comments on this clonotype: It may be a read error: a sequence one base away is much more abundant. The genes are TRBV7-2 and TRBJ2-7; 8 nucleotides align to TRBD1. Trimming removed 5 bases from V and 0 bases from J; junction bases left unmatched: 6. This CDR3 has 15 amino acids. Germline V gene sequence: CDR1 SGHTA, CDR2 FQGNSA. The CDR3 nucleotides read TGTGCCAGCAGCCAACGGACAGGGAGCTCCTACGAGCAGTACTTC. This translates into CASSQRTGSSYEQYF. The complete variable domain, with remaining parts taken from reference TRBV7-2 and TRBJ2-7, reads GAGVSQSPSNKVTEKGKDVELRCDPISGHTALYWYRQSLGQGLEFLIYFQGNSAPDKSGLPSDRFSAERTGGSVSTLTIQRTQQEDSAVYLCASSQRTGSSYEQYFGPGTRLTVT.

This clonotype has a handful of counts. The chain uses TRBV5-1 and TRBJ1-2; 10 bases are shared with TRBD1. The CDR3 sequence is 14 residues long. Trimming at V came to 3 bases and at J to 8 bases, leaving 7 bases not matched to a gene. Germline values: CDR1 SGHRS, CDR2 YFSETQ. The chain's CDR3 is CASSSIGTGVGYTF. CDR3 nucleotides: TGCGCCAGCAGCTCAATAGGGACAGGGGTCGGCTACACCTTC.

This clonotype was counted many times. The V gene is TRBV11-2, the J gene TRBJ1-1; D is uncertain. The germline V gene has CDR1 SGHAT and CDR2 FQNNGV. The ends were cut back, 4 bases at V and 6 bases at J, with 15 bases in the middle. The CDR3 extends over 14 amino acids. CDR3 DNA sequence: TGTGCCAGCAGCTCCGACACCCGAAGAGCTGAAGCTTTCTTT. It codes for CASSSDTRRAEAFF.